This T cell receptor beta chain appears in the sequencing data of a study of tissue T cells after allogeneic stem cell transplantation. Study results and caveats: Some tissue clones might be persisting host cells; their alloreactivity or antigen specificity was not determined.

This table comes from immunoSEQ multiplex PCR, and its TCRdb copy is limited to in-frame clones, with some not included. Of tens of thousands of clones listed, roughly 90% are singletons. The CDR3 spans 15 residues. The germline V gene has CDR1 SNHLY and CDR2 FYNNEI. Trimming took 4 bases from V and 6 from J; bases not matched to a gene: 8. In the case of this clone: As yet, its antigen is unknown.

This sequence was found in a woman between 35 and 75 years old who later had graft-versus-host disease after an allogeneic stem cell transplant. This chain joins TRBV2 and TRBJ2-1, with 8 bases lining up with TRBD2. This specimen consisted of blood, obtained before transplantation. The CDR3 DNA is TGTGCCAGCAGTGGCAGCGGGAGAGGGGTCAATGAGCAGTTCTTC. Amino acids: CASSGSGRGVNEQFF.